Listed below are T cell receptor beta chains from one sample, sequenced in a study of early T cells in non-severe SARS-CoV-2 infection. TCRdb ran MiXCR on the 5' RACE reads and lists one entry per CDR3 protein. Altogether more than 85,000 distinct CDR3 sequences are present, around 13% being singletons, with the ten largest covering about 6.2%. The material sequenced was whole blood. These receptors were collected from an adult who was a healthcare worker with PCR-confirmed SARS-CoV-2 infection or an uninfected control (not recorded which). Each CDR3 is given with its conserved first and last residue. A D gene is named only where the DNA matches it firmly. Rows give clone size only sometimes, using once, few, many, or a class for an expanded clone.

clone size: many; J gene: TRBJ2-7; D gene: .; V gene: TRBV5-1; CDR3 DNA: TGCGCCAGCAGCTTGCCTACCCCCCACGAGCAGTACTTC; CDR3 protein: CASSLPTPHEQYF
clone size: many; J gene: TRBJ2-7; D gene: .; V gene: TRBV14; CDR3 DNA: TGTGCCAGCAGCCAACGGGGGTCCTCCTCCTACGAGCAGTACTTC; CDR3 protein: CASSQRGSSSYEQYF
clone size: few; J gene: TRBJ1-5; D gene: TRBD1; V gene: TRBV7-8; CDR3 DNA: TGTGCCAGCAGCATAGAGGGACAGAGGGGGAATCAGCCCCAGCATTTT; CDR3 protein: CASSIEGQRGNQPQHF
clone size: .; J gene: TRBJ2-3; D gene: TRBD1; V gene: TRBV7-3; CDR3 DNA: TGTGCCAGCAGCTTAATGACCGGGACAGCCACAGATACGCAGTATTTT; CDR3 protein: CASSLMTGTATDTQYF
clone size: many; J gene: TRBJ2-1; D gene: .; V gene: TRBV18; CDR3 DNA: TGTGCCAGCTCACCAAGACGGGACTACAATGAGCAGTTCTTC; CDR3 protein: CASSPRRDYNEQFF
clone size: many; J gene: TRBJ1-1; D gene: .; V gene: TRBV12-3/TRBV12-4; CDR3 DNA: TGTGCCAGCAACTTGGGGGGGACTGAAGCTTTCTTT; CDR3 protein: CASNLGGTEAFF
clone size: .; J gene: TRBJ2-7; D gene: TRBD1; V gene: TRBV5-1; CDR3 DNA: TGCGCCAGCAGCTCCGGGACAGGGGACGAGCAGTACTTC; CDR3 protein: CASSSGTGDEQYF
clone size: few; J gene: TRBJ2-3; D gene: TRBD2; V gene: TRBV5-1; CDR3 DNA: TGCGCCGGAAAGGCCGGGACTAGCGGGAGCGCTGATACGCAGTATTTT; CDR3 protein: CAGKAGTSGSADTQYF
clone size: .; J gene: TRBJ1-1; D gene: .; V gene: TRBV10-3; CDR3 DNA: TGTGCCATCAAGCAGGGCAGTAGGACTGAAGCTTTCTTT; CDR3 protein: CAIKQGSRTEAFF
clone size: many; J gene: TRBJ2-5; D gene: .; V gene: TRBV7-6; CDR3 DNA: TGTGCCAGCAGCTTACGGAGAGTCAAAGAGACCCAGTACTTC; CDR3 protein: CASSLRRVKETQYF
clone size: many; J gene: TRBJ1-6; D gene: .; V gene: TRBV6-5; CDR3 DNA: TGTGCCAGCAAGAGAGGTGCGTCAGGGGAGGAATCACCCCTCCACTTT; CDR3 protein: CASKRGASGEESPLHF
clone size: many; J gene: TRBJ1-4; D gene: .; V gene: TRBV5-8; CDR3 DNA: TGTGCCAGCAGCTTGGCAGGGTCGGGAGAAAAACTGTTTTTT; CDR3 protein: CASSLAGSGEKLFF
clone size: few; J gene: TRBJ2-1; D gene: .; V gene: TRBV9; CDR3 DNA: TGTGCCAGCAGCGTAGGACTAGGGCCAGGCAATGAGCAGTTCTTC; CDR3 protein: CASSVGLGPGNEQFF
clone size: many; J gene: TRBJ2-3; D gene: .; V gene: TRBV5-6; CDR3 DNA: TGTGCCAGCAACCGGGGCACAGATACGCAGTATTTT; CDR3 protein: CASNRGTDTQYF
clone size: many; J gene: TRBJ2-7; D gene: .; V gene: TRBV28; CDR3 DNA: TGTGCCAGCAGTTTAAAGGGCAAGAACGAGCAGTACTTC; CDR3 protein: CASSLKGKNEQYF
clone size: .; J gene: TRBJ1-5; D gene: TRBD1; V gene: TRBV19; CDR3 DNA: TGTGCCAGTAGTAGGGACAGGGGATACCATCAGCCCCAGCATTTT; CDR3 protein: CASSRDRGYHQPQHF
clone size: many; J gene: TRBJ2-1; D gene: .; V gene: TRBV7-6; CDR3 DNA: TGTGCCAGCAGCCGGCTACTGGGAGGCAATGAGCAGTTCTTC; CDR3 protein: CASSRLLGGNEQFF
clone size: .; J gene: TRBJ2-3; D gene: TRBD1; V gene: TRBV12-3/TRBV12-4; CDR3 DNA: TGTGCCAGCAGTTTCCGGGACAGGGGGACGTATTTT; CDR3 protein: CASSFRDRGTYF
clone size: few; J gene: TRBJ2-7; D gene: .; V gene: TRBV15; CDR3 DNA: TGTGCCACCAGCAAGGACAGCTACGAGCAGTACTTC; CDR3 protein: CATSKDSYEQYF
clone size: many; J gene: TRBJ2-3; D gene: .; V gene: TRBV7-9; CDR3 DNA: TGTGCCAGCAGCTTACCCGGACGAAGCACAGATACGCAGTATTTT; CDR3 protein: CASSLPGRSTDTQYF
clone size: .; J gene: TRBJ1-1; D gene: .; V gene: TRBV2; CDR3 DNA: TGTGCCAGCTCAGCATGGGCGGCATCCTTCGCCCGCGGCACTGAAGCTTTCTTT; CDR3 protein: CASSAWAASFARGTEAFF
clone size: .; J gene: TRBJ1-2; D gene: .; V gene: TRBV24-1; CDR3 DNA: TGTGCCACCAGTGATTTTCAGTTTAACTATGGCTACACCTTC; CDR3 protein: CATSDFQFNYGYTF
clone size: few; J gene: TRBJ2-3; D gene: .; V gene: TRBV2; CDR3 DNA: TGTGCCAGCAGTGAAGCCCTCCTGGGGAGTACAGATACGCAGTATTTT; CDR3 protein: CASSEALLGSTDTQYF
clone size: .; J gene: TRBJ2-2; D gene: TRBD2; V gene: TRBV11-2; CDR3 DNA: TGTGCCAGCAGCTTCTATGGGCGGGAGCTACGGAACACCGGGGAGCTGTTTTTT; CDR3 protein: CASSFYGRELRNTGELFF
clone size: many; J gene: TRBJ2-1; D gene: .; V gene: TRBV14; CDR3 DNA: TGTGCCAGCAGCCAAGTTGAGGACTACCACAATGAGCAGTTCTTC; CDR3 protein: CASSQVEDYHNEQFF
clone size: .; J gene: TRBJ2-1; D gene: TRBD2; V gene: TRBV7-9; CDR3 DNA: TGTGCCAGCAGAAACCCGGGGATGAGGCTAGCGGGAGAGCATGAGCAGTTCTTC; CDR3 protein: CASRNPGMRLAGEHEQFF
clone size: few; J gene: TRBJ1-5; D gene: .; V gene: TRBV5-1; CDR3 DNA: TGCGCCAGCAGCTTAGAAGGGGTGGTCGATCAGCCCCAGCATTTT; CDR3 protein: CASSLEGVVDQPQHF
clone size: .; J gene: TRBJ2-1; D gene: .; V gene: TRBV28; CDR3 DNA: TGTGCCAGCAGCCCCTCCTTCAATGAGCAGTTCTTC; CDR3 protein: CASSPSFNEQFF
clone size: few; J gene: TRBJ1-5; D gene: .; V gene: TRBV28; CDR3 DNA: TGTGCCAGCAGTTTATTGCGATGGGTCGATCAGCCCCAGCATTTT; CDR3 protein: CASSLLRWVDQPQHF
clone size: many; J gene: TRBJ2-1; D gene: .; V gene: TRBV28; CDR3 DNA: TGTGCCAGCAGTTCCCCTCCGAGCACAGAAACCCCCTCCTACAATGAGCAGTTCTTC; CDR3 protein: CASSSPPSTETPSYNEQFF
clone size: few; J gene: TRBJ2-7; D gene: TRBD2; V gene: TRBV15; CDR3 DNA: TGTGCCACCAGCAGAGATCGAGCGGGAGTACGCGAGCAGTACTTC; CDR3 protein: CATSRDRAGVREQYF
clone size: .; J gene: TRBJ1-1; D gene: .; V gene: TRBV7-9; CDR3 DNA: TGTGCCAGCAGCCCCTCCCTTACGAATGTGGACACTGAAGCTTTCTTT; CDR3 protein: CASSPSLTNVDTEAFF
clone size: many; J gene: TRBJ2-7; D gene: TRBD2; V gene: TRBV4-1; CDR3 DNA: TGCGCCAGCAGCCCCCCTATAGCGGGAGGGCCCAGGGAGCAGTACTTC; CDR3 protein: CASSPPIAGGPREQYF
clone size: .; J gene: TRBJ2-1; D gene: TRBD2; V gene: TRBV12-3/TRBV12-4; CDR3 DNA: TGTGCCAGCAGTTTGGGTATGGGGCGGGAGCGCAATGAGCAGTTCTTC; CDR3 protein: CASSLGMGRERNEQFF
clone size: .; J gene: TRBJ2-5; D gene: TRBD2; V gene: TRBV20-1; CDR3 DNA: TGCAGTGCTACTACTGAGCGGGAGTCGTCAGGGACCCAGTACTTC; CDR3 protein: CSATTERESSGTQYF
clone size: .; J gene: TRBJ1-1; D gene: .; V gene: TRBV7-2; CDR3 DNA: TGTGCCAGCAGCCTAAAAACAGGGATGAACACTGAAGCTTTCTTT; CDR3 protein: CASSLKTGMNTEAFF
clone size: .; J gene: TRBJ2-5; D gene: .; V gene: TRBV21-1; CDR3 DNA: TGTGCCAGCAGCAAGTGCAAGCGGGAGGGCCAAGAGACCCAGTACTTC; CDR3 protein: CASSKCKREGQETQYF
clone size: .; J gene: TRBJ2-7; D gene: .; V gene: TRBV29-1; CDR3 DNA: TGCAGCGTTGTGTCAGGCGAGCAGTACTTC; CDR3 protein: CSVVSGEQYF
clone size: .; J gene: TRBJ2-7; D gene: .; V gene: TRBV5-1; CDR3 DNA: TGCGCCAGCAGCTTGGAGTGGCAGGAGCAGTACTTC; CDR3 protein: CASSLEWQEQYF
clone size: few; J gene: TRBJ1-2; D gene: .; V gene: TRBV24-1; CDR3 DNA: TGTGCCACCAGTGATGAGAACAGGGTTGGCTACACCTTC; CDR3 protein: CATSDENRVGYTF
clone size: few; J gene: TRBJ2-7; D gene: TRBD2; V gene: TRBV4-1; CDR3 DNA: TGCGCCAGCAGCCCCGGCGGGAGGGCCGGGCAGTACTTC; CDR3 protein: CASSPGGRAGQYF
clone size: many; J gene: TRBJ2-7; D gene: TRBD2; V gene: TRBV6-1; CDR3 DNA: TGTGCCAGCAGTGAATATTGGACTAGCGGGAGTAGTTACGAGCAGTACTTC; CDR3 protein: CASSEYWTSGSSYEQYF
clone size: .; J gene: TRBJ2-5; D gene: TRBD2; V gene: TRBV11-2; CDR3 DNA: TGTGCCAGCAGCTTACTAGCGGGAGCGGTGCAGACCCAGTACTTC; CDR3 protein: CASSLLAGAVQTQYF
clone size: many; J gene: TRBJ1-2; D gene: .; V gene: TRBV12-3/TRBV12-4; CDR3 DNA: TGTGCCAGCACAACAGGCCCAAACTATGGCTACACCTTC; CDR3 protein: CASTTGPNYGYTF
clone size: many; J gene: TRBJ2-4; D gene: .; V gene: TRBV18; CDR3 DNA: TGTGCCAGCTCGCCCAACATAAATGTGGCCCGACCGACCAAAAACATTCAGTACTTC; CDR3 protein: CASSPNINVARPTKNIQYF
clone size: few; J gene: TRBJ1-1; D gene: TRBD1; V gene: TRBV29-1; CDR3 DNA: TGCAGCGCCGCGACAGGGGAGGGAACTGAAGCTTTCTTT; CDR3 protein: CSAATGEGTEAFF
clone size: .; J gene: TRBJ2-1; D gene: .; V gene: TRBV21-1; CDR3 DNA: TGTGCCAGCAGCCTCACCCTGGGGGGTGAGCAGTTCTTC; CDR3 protein: CASSLTLGGEQFF